The 12 T cell receptor beta chains below were found in one sample sequenced in a study of long-term antiretroviral therapy in people with HIV. Sequencing relied on immunoSEQ assay v3.0, run at survey level. TCRdb keeps only in-frame clones here, not all; method: immunoSEQ multiplex PCR. The sample has 28,000 or so clones, around 78% seen once; the top ten hold 9.3%. The sequences come from unsorted PBMCs, collected 1.5 years before starting antiretroviral therapy. These receptors originate from a man younger than 35 with HIV.

This chain connects TRBV4-2 to TRBJ2-1, with 11 bases that match TRBD1. J was trimmed by 7 bases and V by 4 bases; bases with no gene match: 6. The CDR3 has 15 amino acids. Germline V gives CDR1 LGHNA, CDR2 YNFKEQ. The CDR3 DNA is TGTGCCAGCAGCCCCGGACAGGGGGCTTCGAATGAGCAGTTCTTC. Its translation: CASSPGQGASNEQFF.

This clone was detected a few times. This rearrangement joins TRBV7-9 to TRBJ1-6; possibly TRBD1 for D (6 bases). V was cut by 8 bases and J by 7 bases, with 12 bases left in between. CDR3 length: 13 residues. Germline-derived CDR1 and CDR2 are SEHNR and FQNEAQ (reference sequence). The CDR3 is CASGGLGNSPLHF. CDR3 in DNA: TGTGCCAGCGGGGGGCTTGGGAATTCACCCCTCCACTTT.

The J gene is TRBJ1-1, the V gene TRBV9, with D hard to call. Germline-derived CDR1 and CDR2 are SGDLS and YYNGEE. Deletions cut 3 bases from V and 7 bases from J, with 10 bases between. The CDR3 is 12 residues long. The CDR3 DNA reads TGTGCCAGCAGCGCCGGAACGGGTGAAGCTTTCTTT. Translated: CASSAGTGEAFF.

This clone was counted once. The rearrangement joins TRBV14 to TRBJ2-5; 8 bases are a match to TRBD1. Germline-derived CDR1 and CDR2 are SGHDN and FVKESK. This CDR3 has 14 residues. The V segment lost 5 bases and the J segment 5 bases; nucleotides outside the gene matches: 7. The CDR3 is CASSTTGVRETQYF. CDR3 DNA: TGTGCCAGCAGCACGACAGGGGTCAGGGAGACCCAGTACTTC.

This clone was counted only a few times. This sequence joins TRBV5-1 and TRBJ2-7, with D possibly being TRBD1 (5 bases). This CDR3 has 14 residues. CDR1 and CDR2 from the germline V gene are SGHRS and YFSETQ. The V end lost 0 bases, the J end lost 5 bases, and 12 bases lay between the germline ends. CDR3 DNA sequence: TGCGCCAGCAGCTTGGTAAGGGGAATGGACGAGCAGTACTTC. It codes for CASSLVRGMDEQYF.

V is TRBV16 and J is TRBJ2-7, with 7 bases lining up with TRBD2. This CDR3 spans 15 amino acids. Germline CDR1 is KGHSY and CDR2 is FQNENV. The V and J ends lost 0 bases and 1 base, in that order; junction bases with no gene match: 3. CDR3 DNA sequence: TGTGCCAGCAGCCAATCTGGGGGGGTTTCCTACGAGCAGTACTTC. This gives the protein CASSQSGGVSYEQYF.

A note on this clone: Other nucleotide sequences from this sample produce the same CDR3. The rearrangement links TRBV4-1 to TRBJ1-1; D unclear. This CDR3 comprises 14 residues. V lost 0 bases and J lost 3, with 8 bases in between. Germline assignment: CDR1 MGHRA and CDR2 YSYEKL. The CDR3 nucleotides read TGCGCCAGCAGCCAAGATTTGGGGTACACTGAAGCTTTCTTT. It yields the protein CASSQDLGYTEAFF.

The chain joins TRBV19 to TRBJ1-1; TRBD1 agrees at 11 bases. The CDR3 loop spans 15 amino acids. V shed 4 bases and J 4 bases; nucleotides not matched to a gene: 5. Looked up from germline, CDR1 is LNHDA and CDR2 is SQIVND (reference sequence). CDR3 DNA: TGTGCCAGTAGTACGGGGACAGGGGGAGGCACTGAAGCTTTCTTT. It specifies CASSTGTGGGTEAFF.

The chain couples TRBV30 to TRBJ2-1; 8 positions match TRBD2. V shed 4 bases, J shed 0 bases, and the junction held 11 bases outside the gene matches. From germline, CDR1 is GTSNPN and CDR2 SVGIG (reference sequence). The CDR3 is 17 residues long. This chain's CDR3 is CAWIAGTSGSSYNEQFF. The CDR3 coding sequence is TGTGCCTGGATAGCCGGAACTAGCGGTAGCTCCTACAATGAGCAGTTCTTC.

This clone has more than one count but fewer than ten. The chain uses TRBV5-4 and TRBJ2-3, with TRBD2 as a possible D gene (5 bases). The CDR3 covers 14 residues. V lost 0 bases and J 3 bases, leaving 8 bases between the germline ends. The V gene's germline CDR1 is SGHNT and CDR2 YYREEE (reference sequence). As DNA, the CDR3 is TGTGCCAGCAGCTTGGCGGGAAAGACAGATACGCAGTATTTT. Translating gives CASSLAGKTDTQYF.

This clone came up once. The J gene is TRBJ2-1, the V gene TRBV30; TRBD2 aligns across 11 bases. From germline, CDR1 is GTSNPN and CDR2 SVGIG (reference sequence). The length of the CDR3 is 15 residues. The trim removed 4 bases at V and 4 bases at J, leaving 6 bases unmatched. The CDR3 spells CAWIPLAGVYNEQFF. CDR3 DNA: TGTGCCTGGATCCCACTAGCGGGAGTTTACAATGAGCAGTTCTTC.

The rearrangement joins TRBV5-1 to TRBJ2-5; D may correspond to TRBD1 or TRBD2 (6 bases each). The CDR3 is 15 amino acids. Deletions cut 4 bases from V and 0 bases from J, with 13 bases between. Per the germline V gene, CDR1 is SGHRS and CDR2 is YFSETQ. The CDR3 is CASSEEGGHQETQYF. The CDR3 region has the DNA TGCGCCAGCAGCGAGGAAGGGGGGCACCAAGAGACCCAGTACTTC.